This TCR beta chain was sequenced during a study of T cells after posttransplantation cyclophosphamide. Study observations and caveats: Recipient CMV seropositivity and CMV reactivation strongly tracked TRB clonality. Blood and skin or GI T cell repertoires showed limited TRB overlap. Donor-recipient repertoire similarity was low at 1-2 months, rising over year one.

CDR3 length equals 14 residues. CDR1 is SGHKS and CDR2 is YYEKEE in the germline V gene (reference sequence). The V end lost 0 bases, the J end lost 2 bases, and 7 bases lay between the germline ends. The related graft donor's blood sample was taken on the day of bone marrow donation. TCRdb's copy holds only in-frame clones and misses some; the assay was immunoSEQ multiplex PCR. In total the sample includes around 35,000 clones, none of them seen once. Only a few counts were recorded for this clone. Antigen: not known. The sequence came from a man aged 30-40 years in good health and a related stem cell transplant donor. Sample: PBMCs. V gene TRBV5-5 combines with J gene TRBJ2-3; D unclear. The CDR3 here is CASSLDYATDTQYF. In DNA, the CDR3 is TGTGCCAGCAGCTTGGACTACGCCACAGATACGCAGTATTTT.